This T cell receptor beta chain derives from a study of blood T cells in healthy people across ages. In the study overall: For every two T cells, template switching captured about one barcoded beta molecule.

Per individual sample, total RNA of at least 6 micrograms was extracted. This clonotype was seen a few times. Its antigen remains unknown. V was clipped by 3 bases and J by 2 bases, with 10 bases between them. The V gene's germline CDR1 is WNHNN and CDR2 SYGVQD (reference sequence). The CDR3 loop spans 15 amino acids. Then a second PCR, running about 6 to 12 cycles, was carried out with a sample-barcoded 5' primer and a J-beta primer mix. From the 5' RACE reads, TCRdb called clonotypes with MiXCR, one entry per CDR3 protein. This sample has more than 650,000 distinct CDR3 sequences, with approximately 21% found just once. Whole-study results and caveats: Measured against age, TCR beta diversity per million T cells decreased in a roughly linear manner.

The genes are TRBV10-1 and TRBJ2-2; D not resolved. The TCR sequence derives from a man between 65 and 85 years old in good health. Sequenced sample: blood. The CDR3 loop is CASSDADPNTGELFF. DNA for the CDR3: TGCGCCAGCAGTGATGCAGACCCAAACACCGGGGAGCTGTTTTTT.